This T cell receptor beta chain was obtained from a study of T cells after yellow fever vaccination. The table lists this clonotype with a few counts. Overall study results and limits: Overall, a small share of clonotypes was seen in both CD4 and CD8 compartments. In post-booster samples, most primary-vaccination clones reappeared (roughly 96% CD4, around 87% CD8).

V was pared by 5 bases and J by 4 bases, with 24 bases between. Germline lookup yields CDR1 MDHEN and CDR2 SYDVKM. The CDR3 is 18 residues long. 5'RACE template switching added a universal primer site and UMIs to TCR cDNA. Via MiXCR, TCRdb re-called the 5' RACE reads, giving one row per CDR3 protein. The repertoire holds about 45,000 distinct CDR3 sequences, with 6% to 7% as singletons. The TCR originated in a man in his thirties or forties who received the YFV17D yellow fever vaccine. The rearrangement uses TRBV28 and TRBJ2-1; D is possibly TRBD2 (6 bases). The sequencing here drew on CD8+ T cells not binding an NS4B(214-222) dextramer, sorted from PBMCs, taken 45 days after the yellow fever booster vaccination. The CDR3 reads CASSAWYTDYSLYNEQFF. The CDR3 DNA reads TGTGCCAGCAGTGCCTGGTACACGGACTACAGCCTATACAATGAGCAGTTCTTC.